Listed here are 23 T cell receptor beta chains from one sample, sequenced in a study of cytomegalovirus exposure and HLA in healthy donors. Primers included in the PCR were 60 Vbeta and 13 Jbeta primers. Produced via immunoSEQ multiplex PCR; TCRdb's table is partial and in-frame only. Seen here are roughly 250,000 clones, roughly 86% observed once, and the top ten hold 2%. Material for sequencing was PBMCs. These TCRs come from a woman between 35 and 50 years old in good health and CMV-seropositive.

The chain's CDR3 is CASSAGQGFNYGYTF. The CDR3 coding sequence is TGTGCCAGCAGTGCGGGACAGGGGTTTAACTATGGCTACACCTTC. The rearrangement joins TRBV2 to TRBJ1-2; 10 bases align to TRBD1. The CDR3 contains 15 residues. CDR1 is SNHLY and CDR2 is FYNNEI in the germline V gene. J was trimmed by 1 base and V by 4 bases; bases with no gene match: 3.

This clone was found a few times. The CDR3 spells CASSLSGQGKAFF. In nucleotides, the CDR3 is TGTGCCAGCAGTTTATCGGGACAGGGTAAAGCTTTCTTT. This chain links TRBV27 with TRBJ1-1, with 9 nucleotides matching TRBD1. The CDR3 consists of 13 residues. V lost 0 bases to trimming and J lost 9 bases; unmatched junction nucleotides: 2. Germline V CDR1 and CDR2: MNHEY, SMNVEV (reference sequence).

Only a few counts were recorded for this clone. The rearrangement links TRBV6-5 to TRBJ1-1, with TRBD1 as a possible D gene (6 bases). Trimming cost V 2 bases and J 0 bases, with 7 bases left between them. Per germline, CDR1 MNHEY and CDR2 SVGAGI. This CDR3 is 14 amino acids long. The CDR3 coding sequence is TGTGCCAGCAGTTACGGGGGCATGAACACTGAAGCTTTCTTT. Translated, it gives CASSYGGMNTEAFF.

V usage is TRBV5-1 and J usage is TRBJ2-3; 8 bases fit TRBD2. Unmatched junction bases numbered 4, after V lost 6 bases and J lost 1 base. CDR1 is SGHRS and CDR2 is YFSETQ in the germline V gene. This CDR3 is built from 14 residues. CDR3 sequence (DNA): TGCGCCAGCAAAGAACTAGCGGGCACAGATACGCAGTATTTT. This gives the protein CASKELAGTDTQYF. The entire variable domain, with the rest obtained from reference TRBV5-1 and TRBJ2-3, is as follows: KAGVTQTPRYLIKTRGQQVTLSCSPISGHRSVSWYQQTPGQGLQFLFEYFSETQRNKGNFPGRFSGRQFSNSRSEMNVSTLELGDSALYLCASKELAGTDTQYFGPGTRLTVL.

The chain recombines TRBV28 with TRBJ2-1, with D tentatively TRBD1 (6 bases). CDR1 MDHEN and CDR2 SYDVKM come from the germline V gene. Trimming took 4 bases from V and 2 from J, leaving 12 bases between them. The CDR3 is 15 amino acids. As DNA, the CDR3 is TGTGCCAGCAGTTCCCCCCAGGGGCCCTACAATGAGCAGTTCTTC. It translates to CASSSPQGPYNEQFF.

The genes are TRBV6-1 and TRBJ1-1; D not resolved. The CDR3 has 14 amino acids. V was trimmed by 4 bases and J by 0 bases, leaving 9 bases between them. Germline V gene sequence: CDR1 MNHNS, CDR2 SASEGT. The CDR3 nucleotides read TGTGCCAGCAGTGCTTCAGACATGAACACTGAAGCTTTCTTT. Encoded protein: CASSASDMNTEAFF.

The chain is built from TRBV2 and TRBJ2-5, with 9 bases lining up with TRBD1. The length of the CDR3 is 14 residues. Germline CDR1 SNHLY, CDR2 FYNNEI. Trimming cost V 4 bases and J 5 bases; bases outside gene matches: 5. CDR3: CASSGGQGVETQYF. The CDR3 nucleotides read TGTGCCAGCAGTGGGGGACAGGGTGTGGAGACCCAGTACTTC.

J is TRBJ2-7 and V is TRBV5-5; 7 positions match TRBD1. V lost 4 bases and J lost 3; bases outside the gene matches: 4. This CDR3 comprises 13 residues. The germline CDR1 and CDR2 sequences are SGHKS and YYEKEE (reference sequence). Here the CDR3 reads CASSTGTDYEQYF. For the CDR3, the DNA is TGTGCCAGCAGCACTGGGACAGACTACGAGCAGTACTTC.

The rearrangement uses TRBV28 and TRBJ1-5; TRBD1 might be the D (5 bases). Looked up from germline, CDR1 is MDHEN and CDR2 is SYDVKM. Trimming stripped 6 bases from V and 6 bases from J, with 15 bases between. The CDR3 sequence is 14 residues long. The CDR3 sequence is CASSLPQGTQPQHF. The CDR3 coding sequence is TGTGCCAGCAGCTTGCCTCAGGGCACTCAGCCCCAGCATTTT.

V is TRBV28 and J is TRBJ2-6; TRBD1 agrees at 11 bases. The CDR3 extends over 20 amino acids. Germline CDR1 is MDHEN and CDR2 is SYDVKM. Trimming at V came to 4 bases and at J to 1 base, leaving 12 bases not matched to a gene. The CDR3 loop reads CASSSIILGQGASGANVLTF. The CDR3 nucleotides read TGTGCCAGCAGTTCGATTATATTAGGACAGGGGGCGTCTGGGGCCAACGTCCTGACTTTC.

The V and J genes are TRBV10-1 and TRBJ2-3, with 8 nucleotides matching TRBD2. J was trimmed by 2 bases and V by 6 bases; bases with no gene match: 7. CDR1 is WNHNN and CDR2 is SYGVQD in the germline V gene (reference sequence). The CDR3 runs to 15 residues. The CDR3 loop reads CASRALAGNTDTQYF. The CDR3 DNA is TGCGCCAGCAGAGCCTTAGCGGGGAACACAGATACGCAGTATTTT.

The DNA of the CDR3 is TGTGCCTGGAGTCCGGGACAGGGGGTGTACTCTGGGGCCAACGTCCTGACTTTC. Its protein product is CAWSPGQGVYSGANVLTF. The chain couples TRBV30 to TRBJ2-6; 11 bases map to TRBD1. The CDR3 has 18 residues. Germline-derived CDR1 and CDR2 are GTSNPN and SVGIG (reference sequence). The V and J ends lost 2 bases and 0 bases, in that order; junction bases with no gene match: 6. The full variable domain, completed using reference TRBV30 and TRBJ2-6, is SQTIHQWPATLVQPVGSPLSLECTVEGTSNPNLYWYRQAAGRGLQLLFYSVGIGQISSEVPQNLSASRPQDRQFILSSKKLLLSDSGFYLCAWSPGQGVYSGANVLTFGAGSRLTVL.

This clone was detected a few times. The chain carries TRBV7-8 and TRBJ2-3; D not certain. This CDR3 is 12 amino acids long. Germline V gene sequence: CDR1 SGHVS, CDR2 FQNEAQ. V shed 4 bases and J shed 8 bases, with 10 bases lying between them. The CDR3 here is CASSSTPGTQYF. The CDR3, as DNA: TGTGCCAGCAGCTCAACCCCCGGTACGCAGTATTTT. The full variable domain, rest sourced from reference TRBV7-8 and TRBJ2-3, is GAGVSQSPRYKVAKRGQDVALRCDPISGHVSLFWYQQALGQGPEFLTYFQNEAQLDKSGLPSDRFFAERPEGSVSTLKIQRTQQEDSAVYLCASSSTPGTQYFGPGTRLTVL.

The rearrangement uses TRBV27 and TRBJ2-1; 8 bases line up with TRBD1. V trimming: 5 bases; J trimming: 2 bases; junction bases outside the gene matches: 5. Germline V lookup: CDR1 MNHEY, CDR2 SMNVEV (reference sequence). This CDR3 region has 15 residues. For the CDR3, the DNA is TGTGCCAGCAGTAAGACAGGGGCACCCTACAATGAGCAGTTCTTC. This sequence encodes CASSKTGAPYNEQFF.

CDR3 residues: CSVAGQGSFSGKLFF. The CDR3, as DNA: TGCAGCGTCGCCGGACAGGGGAGCTTCTCTGGAAAACTGTTTTTT. This chain connects TRBV29-1 to TRBJ1-4; the match to TRBD1 covers 9 bases. In germline, CDR1 is SQVTM, CDR2 ANQGSEA. The V and J ends lost 6 bases and 10 bases, in that order; junction bases with no gene match: 15. The CDR3 contains 15 residues.

This clone appeared once. This chain uses TRBV5-1 with TRBJ2-2, with D perhaps TRBD2 (6 bases). This CDR3 is 14 amino acids long. CDR1 is SGHRS, CDR2 YFSETQ, per germline. Trimming removed 3 bases from V and 3 bases from J, with 9 bases in between. The CDR3 DNA is TGCGCCAGCAGCTGGGACTCTGACACCGGGGAGCTGTTTTTT. Its translation: CASSWDSDTGELFF.

The V gene is TRBV18, the J gene TRBJ2-7; no clear D. The CDR3 covers 16 residues. Deletions cut 2 bases from V and 2 bases from J, with 16 bases between. Per germline, CDR1 KGHSH and CDR2 LQKENI. The CDR3: CASSPMAMAATYEQYF. CDR3 DNA sequence: TGTGCCAGCTCACCAATGGCAATGGCGGCTACCTACGAGCAGTACTTC.

The chain links TRBV2 to TRBJ1-4, with 7 bases fitting TRBD1. This CDR3 spans 14 amino acids. Germline-derived CDR1 and CDR2 are SNHLY and FYNNEI. V shed 6 bases, J shed 8 bases, and the junction held 9 bases outside the gene matches. CDR3 DNA sequence: TGTGCCAGCAGCCCCGGGACAGCCAGAGAAAAACTGTTTTTT. Amino acid sequence: CASSPGTAREKLFF.

The CDR3 region is CASTGGTGELFF. The CDR3 nucleotides are TGTGCCAGCACCGGGGGGACAGGGGAGCTGTTTTTT. The chain recombines TRBV13 with TRBJ2-2; D possibly corresponds to TRBD2 (7 bases). Germline values: CDR1 PRHDT, CDR2 FYEKMQ (reference sequence). This CDR3 comprises 12 residues. V was cut by 7 bases and J by 8 bases, with 11 bases left in between.

V and J are TRBV27 and TRBJ2-3, with D perhaps matching TRBD2 (5 bases). Trimming removed 3 bases at V and 1 base at J, with 14 bases between. The CDR3 runs 16 residues. CDR1 MNHEY and CDR2 SMNVEV come from the germline V gene (reference sequence). The CDR3 sequence is CASSLWERAGTDTQYF. In DNA, the CDR3 is TGTGCCAGCAGTTTGTGGGAGAGGGCTGGCACAGATACGCAGTATTTT.

The chain joins TRBV7-6 to TRBJ2-6; tentative D call: TRBD1 (6 bases). This CDR3 has 16 residues. CDR1 is SGHVS and CDR2 is FNYEAQ in the germline V gene. Trimming removed 5 bases from V and 0 bases from J, with 11 bases in between. The CDR3 here is CASSATGFSGANVLTF. The CDR3 DNA follows: TGTGCCAGCAGCGCCACAGGGTTCTCTGGGGCCAACGTCCTGACTTTC. Together with reference TRBV7-6 and TRBJ2-6, the CDR3 gives the full variable domain: GAGVSQSPRYKVTKRGQDVALRCDPISGHVSLYWYRQALGQGPEFLTYFNYEAQQDKSGLPNDRFSAERPEGSISTLTIQRTEQRDSAMYRCASSATGFSGANVLTFGAGSRLTVL.

This clone appeared once. The chain employs TRBV29-1 and TRBJ1-3, with D perhaps TRBD1 (5 bases). The CDR3 sequence is 13 residues long. The germline CDR1 and CDR2 sequences are SQVTM and ANQGSEA. The V gene lost 7 bases and the J gene lost 0 bases, with 10 bases spanning the gap. CDR3 DNA: TGCAGCGCCACAGGAGCCTCTGGAAACACCATATATTTT. It codes for CSATGASGNTIYF.

The CDR3 loop is CASSPRVATEAFF. As DNA, the CDR3 is TGTGCCAGCAGCCCCAGGGTTGCCACTGAAGCTTTCTTT. J is TRBJ1-1 and V is TRBV7-9; TRBD1 might be the D (5 bases). This CDR3 region has 13 residues. The ends were cut back, 5 bases at V and 4 bases at J, with 11 bases in the middle. CDR1 is SEHNR and CDR2 is FQNEAQ in the germline V gene (reference sequence).